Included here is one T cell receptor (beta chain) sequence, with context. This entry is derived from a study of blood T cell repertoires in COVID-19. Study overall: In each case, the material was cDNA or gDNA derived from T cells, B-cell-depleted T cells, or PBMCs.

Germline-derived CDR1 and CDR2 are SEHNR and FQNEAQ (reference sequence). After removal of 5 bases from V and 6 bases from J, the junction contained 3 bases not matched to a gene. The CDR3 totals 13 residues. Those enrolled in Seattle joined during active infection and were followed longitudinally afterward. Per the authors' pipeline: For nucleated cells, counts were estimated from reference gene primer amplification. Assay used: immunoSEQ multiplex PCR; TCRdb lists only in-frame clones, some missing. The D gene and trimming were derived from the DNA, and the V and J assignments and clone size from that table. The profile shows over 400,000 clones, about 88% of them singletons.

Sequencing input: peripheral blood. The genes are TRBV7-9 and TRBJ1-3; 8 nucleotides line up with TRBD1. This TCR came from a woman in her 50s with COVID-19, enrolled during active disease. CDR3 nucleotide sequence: TGTGCCAGCAGCCCGGACAGGGCAAACACCATATATTTT. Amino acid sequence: CASSPDRANTIYF.